Presented here are 8 T cell receptor beta chains from one specimen sequenced in a study of Graves' ophthalmopathy and Graves' hyperthyroidism. TCR beta CDR3 regions were amplified from RNA transcripts. In the first round, RT-PCR was carried out with HTBI primers, and a multiplex PCR formed the second round. TCRdb passed the multiplex PCR reads through MiXCR, listing each CDR3 protein once. The table includes fewer than 600,000 distinct CDR3 sequences, approximately 14% detected once. Specimen: blood. Receptors were obtained from a young woman with Graves' ophthalmopathy.

This clonotype was counted ten times or more. The rearrangement uses TRBV18 and TRBJ1-1; no firm D call. The V end was cut by 8 bases, the J end by 1 base, with 8 bases between. The CDR3 covers 12 residues. Germline CDR1 and CDR2: KGHSH and LQKENI. The CDR3 spells CASSPRNTEAFF. The CDR3 DNA sequence: TGTGCCAGCAGTCCCCGGAACACTGAAGCTTTCTTT.

At least ten counts were recorded for this clonotype. The rearrangement links TRBV10-3 to TRBJ1-1; D may be TRBD1 (5 bases). Germline V lookup: CDR1 ENHRY, CDR2 SYGVKD. Trimming stripped 6 bases from V and 5 bases from J, with 16 bases between. The length of the CDR3 is 14 residues. The chain's CDR3 is CAIRGSPGLTEAFF. Here the CDR3 DNA reads TGTGCCATCAGAGGGTCTCCGGGGCTGACTGAAGCTTTCTTT.

This clonotype was seen ten or more times. This chain joins TRBV7-8 and TRBJ1-3, with 7 bases identical to TRBD1. The CDR3 has 16 amino acids. The germline CDR1 and CDR2 sequences are SGHVS and FQNEAQ. V was clipped by 1 base and J by 6 bases; unmatched bases: 9. CDR3 DNA: TGTGCCAGCAGCTTAGGTCGACAGGGAAAGGAAAACACCATATATTTT. Amino acid sequence: CASSLGRQGKENTIYF.

The table lists this clonotype with many counts. This chain uses TRBV11-3 with TRBJ1-1; D is ambiguous. V gave up 8 bases and J gave up 6 bases, with 16 bases separating them. The CDR3 consists of 13 residues. CDR1 is SGHNT, CDR2 YENEEA, per germline. Here the CDR3 reads CASGTGYGAEAFF. The DNA for the CDR3 is TGTGCCAGCGGTACGGGCTATGGAGCTGAAGCTTTCTTT.

This clonotype was seen a few times. The genes are TRBV7-8 and TRBJ2-6; D remains unclear. Germline CDR1 SGHVS, CDR2 FQNEAQ. The CDR3 covers 16 residues. V lost 2 bases to trimming and J lost 0 bases, with 8 bases between them. In DNA form, the CDR3 reads TGTGCCAGCAGCTTACAGGTCCCCTCTGGGGCCAACGTCCTGACTTTC. It encodes CASSLQVPSGANVLTF.

This clonotype occurred many times. The chain uses TRBV27 and TRBJ1-6, with unresolved D. The CDR3 has 15 residues. Trimming pared 6 bases from V and 6 bases from J, leaving 15 bases between. Germline V gene lookup returns CDR1 MNHEY and CDR2 SMNVEV (reference sequence). The CDR3 reads CASRLSGSGNSPLHF. CDR3 in DNA: TGTGCCAGCAGACTGTCGGGTAGCGGTAATTCACCCCTCCACTTT.

This clonotype was seen repeatedly, ten times or more. The chain has TRBV7-3 and TRBJ2-7; 9 nucleotides line up with TRBD2. V trimming: 0 bases; J trimming: 2 bases; junction bases outside the gene matches: 5. Germline-derived CDR1 and CDR2 are SGHTA and FQGTGA. The CDR3 sequence is 16 residues long. The CDR3 region has the DNA TGTGCCAGCAGCTTAACGGGGACTAGCAGGGCCTACGAGCAGTACTTC. Translation: CASSLTGTSRAYEQYF.

This clonotype was recorded many times. The CDR3 DNA follows: TGTGCCAGCAGTTTATCCCACAGGGACTACGAGCAGTACTTC. Its protein product is CASSLSHRDYEQYF. This chain links TRBV28 with TRBJ2-7, with a possible D match to TRBD1 (6 bases). Deletions cut 1 base from V and 3 bases from J, with 10 bases between. The CDR3 is 14 amino acids. The germline V gene has CDR1 MDHEN and CDR2 SYDVKM.